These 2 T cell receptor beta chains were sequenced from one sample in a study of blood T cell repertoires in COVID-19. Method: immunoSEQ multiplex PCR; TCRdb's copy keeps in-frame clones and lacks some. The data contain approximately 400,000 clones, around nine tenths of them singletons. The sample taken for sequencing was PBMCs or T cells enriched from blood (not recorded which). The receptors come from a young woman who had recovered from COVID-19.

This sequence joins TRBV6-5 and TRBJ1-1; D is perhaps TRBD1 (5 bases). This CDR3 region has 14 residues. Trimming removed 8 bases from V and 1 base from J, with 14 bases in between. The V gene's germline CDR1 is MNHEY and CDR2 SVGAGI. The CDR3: CASLEGVGNTEAFF. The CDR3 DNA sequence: TGTGCCAGCCTCGAAGGGGTGGGGAACACTGAAGCTTTCTTT.

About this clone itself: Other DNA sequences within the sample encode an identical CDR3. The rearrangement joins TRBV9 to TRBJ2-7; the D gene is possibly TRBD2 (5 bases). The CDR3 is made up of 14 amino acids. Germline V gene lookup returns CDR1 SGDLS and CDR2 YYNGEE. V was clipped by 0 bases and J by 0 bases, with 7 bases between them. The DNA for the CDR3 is TGTGCCAGCAGCGTAGCGAGCGGCTCCTACGAGCAGTACTTC. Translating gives CASSVASGSYEQYF.